A single sample is the source of the 5 T cell receptor beta chains below, sequenced in a study of regulatory T cells in long-lasting Graves disease. Time point here: newly diagnosed GD, antithyroid drugs for less than 3 months. Extracted PBMC RNA gave rise to the TCR library. Through Arm-PCR of CDR3 regions and iRepertoire HTBI primers, TCR beta libraries were built. TCRdb itself ran the multiplex PCR reads through MiXCR, one entry per CDR3 protein. The sample holds 200,000 to 250,000 distinct CDR3 sequences, around 18% seen once. Sequenced here: peripheral blood mononuclear cells (PBMCs), sampled at new diagnosis, from a patient treated with antithyroid drugs. These receptors were obtained from a female donor with Graves disease.

This clonotype has a count of ten or more. The chain carries TRBV6-2 or TRBV6-3 and TRBJ2-1; the D gene is possibly TRBD2 (6 bases). The germline gives CDR1 MNHEY, CDR2 SVGEGT. Deletions cut 2 bases from V and 0 bases from J, with 11 bases between. The CDR3 runs to 16 residues. CDR3 amino acids: CASSYPRGVSYNEQFF. CDR3 sequence (DNA): TGTGCCAGCAGTTACCCCCGCGGGGTCTCCTACAATGAGCAGTTCTTC.

Ten or more counts support this clonotype. This sequence joins TRBV20-1 and TRBJ2-5, with D unresolved. Germline V gives CDR1 DFQATT, CDR2 SNEGSKA (reference sequence). The V end was cut by 0 bases, the J end by 4 bases, with 9 bases between. The CDR3 runs to 13 residues. The CDR3 loop reads CSARDPSRETQYF. The CDR3 DNA sequence: TGCAGTGCTAGAGATCCCAGCCGAGAGACCCAGTACTTC.

Turning to this clonotype: Since a far larger clone is one base different, this is likely a read error. The chain has TRBV27 and TRBJ2-1; 9 bases agree with TRBD2. Trimming removed 5 bases from V and 8 bases from J; junction bases left unmatched: 10. The CDR3 has 15 amino acids. Germline V gene data show CDR1 as MNHEY and CDR2 as SMNVEV (reference sequence). The CDR3 DNA reads TGTGCCAGCAGTGATTGGTCTAGCGGGATCTATGAGCAGTTCTTC. Amino acids: CASSDWSSGIYEQFF.

This clonotype was detected ten times or more. The rearrangement uses TRBV20-1 and TRBJ1-1, with 8 nucleotides matching TRBD1. The CDR3 extends over 14 amino acids. J gave up 1 base and V 6 bases, and 7 bases lay outside the gene matches. Germline V gene data show CDR1 as DFQATT and CDR2 as SNEGSKA (reference sequence). The CDR3 reads CSAPRGPENTEAFF. In DNA, the CDR3 is TGCAGTGCGCCCAGGGGGCCTGAGAACACTGAAGCTTTCTTT.

This clonotype was counted at least ten times. CDR3 in DNA: TGTGCCAGCAGCTTAGACCCCGGGACTAGCGGACTACCGTATTTT. Translated, it gives CASSLDPGTSGLPYF. This chain joins TRBV7-8 and TRBJ2-3; 11 bases align to TRBD2. Trimming took 1 base from V and 14 from J; bases not matched to a gene: 11. The CDR3 has 15 residues. Germline V lookup: CDR1 SGHVS, CDR2 FQNEAQ.